This TCR beta chain was obtained from a study of OX40 agonist ivuxolimab in advanced cancers. Profiled with immunoSEQ multiplex PCR; TCRdb holds only in-frame clones, not every one. The profile shows some 74,000 clones, over 75% of them singletons. There are 14 residues in the CDR3. Trimming pared 6 bases from V and 1 base from J, leaving 13 bases between. CDR1 and CDR2 from the germline V gene are MDHEN and SYDVKM. This sample comprised CD4+ or CD8+ T cells sorted from blood, obtained in a trial of the OX40 agonist ivuxolimab. J is TRBJ2-7 and V is TRBV28; perhaps TRBD2 as D (7 bases). This TCR was sampled from an adult with an advanced solid tumor such as melanoma, head and neck, liver or kidney cancer. The CDR3 coding sequence is TGTGCCAGCAGCCAGGGGACTATTTCCTACGAGCAGTACTTC. Amino acids: CASSQGTISYEQYF.